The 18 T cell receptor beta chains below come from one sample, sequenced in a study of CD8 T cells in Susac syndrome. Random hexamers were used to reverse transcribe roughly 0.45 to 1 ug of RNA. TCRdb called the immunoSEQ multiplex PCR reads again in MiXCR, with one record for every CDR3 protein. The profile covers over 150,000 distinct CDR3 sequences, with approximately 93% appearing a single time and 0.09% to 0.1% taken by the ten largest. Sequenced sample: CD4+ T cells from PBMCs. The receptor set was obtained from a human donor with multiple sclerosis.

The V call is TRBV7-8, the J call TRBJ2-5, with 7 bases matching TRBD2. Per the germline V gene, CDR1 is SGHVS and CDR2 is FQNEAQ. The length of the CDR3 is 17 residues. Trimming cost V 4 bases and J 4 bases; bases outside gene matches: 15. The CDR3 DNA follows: TGTGCCAGCAGCTCCCCGATGGAGGTTAGCGGGCCAGAGACCCAGTACTTC. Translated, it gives CASSSPMEVSGPETQYF.

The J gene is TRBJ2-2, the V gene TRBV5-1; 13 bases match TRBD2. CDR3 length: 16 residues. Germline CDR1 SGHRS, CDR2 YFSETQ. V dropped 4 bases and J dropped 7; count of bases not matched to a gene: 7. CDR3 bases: TGCGCCAGCAGCGTCGGGACTAGCGGGATGAGCGGGGAGCTGTTTTTT. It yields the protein CASSVGTSGMSGELFF.

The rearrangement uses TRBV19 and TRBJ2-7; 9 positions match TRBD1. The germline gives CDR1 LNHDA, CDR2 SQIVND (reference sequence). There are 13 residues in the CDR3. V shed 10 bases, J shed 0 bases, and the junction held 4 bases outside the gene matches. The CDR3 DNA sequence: TGTGCCACCGGGACAGGGACCTCCTACGAGCAGTACTTC. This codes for CATGTGTSYEQYF.

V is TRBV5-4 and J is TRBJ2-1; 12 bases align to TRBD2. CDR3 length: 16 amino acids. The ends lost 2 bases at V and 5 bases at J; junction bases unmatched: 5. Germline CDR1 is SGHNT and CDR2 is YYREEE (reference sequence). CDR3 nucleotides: TGTGCCAGCAGCTTACTGACTAGCGGGAGAAACAATGAGCAGTTCTTC. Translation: CASSLLTSGRNNEQFF.

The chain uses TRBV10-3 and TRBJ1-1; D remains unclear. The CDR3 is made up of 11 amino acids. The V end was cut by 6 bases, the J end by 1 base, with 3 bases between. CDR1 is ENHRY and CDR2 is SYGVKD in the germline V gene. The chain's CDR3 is CAIRENTEAFF. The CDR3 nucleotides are TGTGCCATCAGGGAGAACACTGAAGCTTTCTTT.

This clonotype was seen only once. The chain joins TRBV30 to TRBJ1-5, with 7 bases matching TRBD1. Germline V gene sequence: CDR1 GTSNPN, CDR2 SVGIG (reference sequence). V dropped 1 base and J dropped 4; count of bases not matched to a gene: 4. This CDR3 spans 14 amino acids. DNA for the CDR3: TGTGCCTGGAGTGAGGGGGCGCATAATCAGCCCCAGCATTTT. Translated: CAWSEGAHNQPQHF.

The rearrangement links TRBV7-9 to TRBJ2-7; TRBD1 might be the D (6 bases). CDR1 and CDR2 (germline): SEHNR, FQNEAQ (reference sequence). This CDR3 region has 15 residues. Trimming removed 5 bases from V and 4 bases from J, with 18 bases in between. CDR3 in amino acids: CASSRGTEILYEQYF. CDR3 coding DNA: TGTGCCAGCAGCAGGGGGACCGAGATACTTTACGAGCAGTACTTC.

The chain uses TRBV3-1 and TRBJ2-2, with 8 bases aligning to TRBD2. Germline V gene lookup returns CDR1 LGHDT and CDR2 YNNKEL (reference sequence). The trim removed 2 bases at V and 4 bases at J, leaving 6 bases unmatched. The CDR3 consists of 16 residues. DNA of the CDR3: TGTGCCAGCAGCCAACCGGGACTAGGTCGCACCGGGGAGCTGTTTTTT. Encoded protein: CASSQPGLGRTGELFF.

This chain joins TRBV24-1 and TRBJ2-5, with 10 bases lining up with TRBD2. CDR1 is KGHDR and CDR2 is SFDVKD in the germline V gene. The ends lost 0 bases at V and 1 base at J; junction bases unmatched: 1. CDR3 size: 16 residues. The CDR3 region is CATSDLTSGTQETQYF. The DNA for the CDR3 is TGTGCCACCAGTGATTTGACTAGCGGGACCCAAGAGACCCAGTACTTC.

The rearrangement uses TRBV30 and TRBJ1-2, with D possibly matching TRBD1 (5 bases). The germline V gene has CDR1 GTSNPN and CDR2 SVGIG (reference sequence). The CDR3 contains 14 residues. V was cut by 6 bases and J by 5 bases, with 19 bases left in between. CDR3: CACPPGSGAYGYTF. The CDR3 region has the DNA TGTGCCTGCCCTCCCGGGAGTGGGGCGTATGGCTACACCTTC.

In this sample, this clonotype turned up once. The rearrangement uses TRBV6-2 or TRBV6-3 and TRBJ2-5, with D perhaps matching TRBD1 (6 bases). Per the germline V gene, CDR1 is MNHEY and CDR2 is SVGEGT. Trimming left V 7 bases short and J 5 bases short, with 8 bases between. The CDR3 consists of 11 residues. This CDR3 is CASTQGETQYF. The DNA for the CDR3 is TGTGCCAGCACCCAGGGGGAGACCCAGTACTTC.

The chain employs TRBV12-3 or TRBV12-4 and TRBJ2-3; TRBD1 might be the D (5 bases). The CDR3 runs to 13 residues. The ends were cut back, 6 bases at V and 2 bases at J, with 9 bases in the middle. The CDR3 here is CASRQTATDTQYF. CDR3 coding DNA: TGTGCCAGCAGGCAGACAGCCACAGATACGCAGTATTTT.

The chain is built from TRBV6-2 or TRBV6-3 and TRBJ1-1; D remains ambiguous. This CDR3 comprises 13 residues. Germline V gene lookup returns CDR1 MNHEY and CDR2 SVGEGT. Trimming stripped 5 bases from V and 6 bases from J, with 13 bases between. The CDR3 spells CASSPYPRAEAFF. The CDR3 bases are TGTGCCAGCAGTCCCTATCCCCGAGCTGAAGCTTTCTTT.

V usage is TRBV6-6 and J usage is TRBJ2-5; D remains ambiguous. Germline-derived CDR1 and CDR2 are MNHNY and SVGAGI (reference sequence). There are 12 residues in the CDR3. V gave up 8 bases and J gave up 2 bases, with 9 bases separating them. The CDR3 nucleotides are TGTGCCAGCGCCCAGGCACAAGAGACCCAGTACTTC. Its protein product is CASAQAQETQYF.

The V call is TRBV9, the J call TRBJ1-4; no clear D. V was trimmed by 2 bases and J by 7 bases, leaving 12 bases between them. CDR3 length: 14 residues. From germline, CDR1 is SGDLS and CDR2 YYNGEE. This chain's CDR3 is CASSVAGGSEKLFF. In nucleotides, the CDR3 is TGTGCCAGCAGCGTCGCAGGCGGGTCTGAAAAACTGTTTTTT. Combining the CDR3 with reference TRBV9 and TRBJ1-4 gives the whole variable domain DSGVTQTPKHLITATGQRVTLRCSPRSGDLSVYWYQQSLDQGLQFLIQYYNGEERAKGNILERFSAQQFPDLHSELNLSSLELGDSALYFCASSVAGGSEKLFFGSGTQLSVL.

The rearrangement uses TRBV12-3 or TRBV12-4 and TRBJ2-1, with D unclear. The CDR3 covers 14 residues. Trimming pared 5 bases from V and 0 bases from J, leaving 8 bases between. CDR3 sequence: CASSEWSSYNEQFF. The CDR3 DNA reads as TGTGCCAGCAGTGAGTGGAGCTCCTACAATGAGCAGTTCTTC.

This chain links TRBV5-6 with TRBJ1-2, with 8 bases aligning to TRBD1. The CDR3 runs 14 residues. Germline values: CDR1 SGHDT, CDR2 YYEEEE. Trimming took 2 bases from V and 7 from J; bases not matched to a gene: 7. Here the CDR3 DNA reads TGTGCCAGCAGCTTACAGGGGGTCCTCTCTGGCTACACCTTC. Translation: CASSLQGVLSGYTF.

The CDR3 here is CAISRAGDDTDTQYF. The CDR3 region has the DNA TGTGCCATCAGCAGAGCGGGGGACGACACAGATACGCAGTATTTT. V and J are TRBV10-3 and TRBJ2-3, with 8 positions matching TRBD2. The V gene's germline CDR1 is ENHRY and CDR2 SYGVKD. V was clipped by 6 bases and J by 2 bases; unmatched bases: 7. The CDR3 sequence is 15 residues long.